Below, one T cell receptor (beta chain) is given with its context. This specimen includes other DNA sequences encoding the same CDR3. These data are taken from a study of shared clonotypes between healthy human individuals. The germline V and J ends were trimmed by 1 base and 1 base, with 14 bases remaining between them. Germline loops: CDR1 LNHNV, CDR2 YYDKDF (reference sequence). This CDR3 contains 16 residues. Sequenced by immunoSEQ multiplex PCR; TCRdb stores in-frame clones only, minus some. The sample contains some 360,000 clones, less than 75% of which appear only once. The specimen sequenced was memory CD4+ T cells sorted from blood. The subset is: CD45RA-negative fraction. The chain joins TRBV15 to TRBJ2-7, with D possibly matching TRBD1 (6 bases). This receptor was taken from a young man in good health. The CDR3 DNA follows: TGTGCCACCAGCAGAGGCCCCGGGACACCTTCCTACGAGCAGTACTTC. Protein product: CATSRGPGTPSYEQYF.